This paragraph reports one TCR beta chain. What it binds is unknown. Some clones are missing from TCRdb's copy, which holds only in-frame ones; the method was immunoSEQ multiplex PCR. The sample lists roughly 110,000 clones, just over 90% seen once, with over 3.5% in the top ten. This sample is drawn from a study of T cell responses to AZD1222 COVID-19 vaccine. The study, taken as a whole, reports: Baseline serostatus was positive in only six AZD1222 recipients.

The CDR3 extends over 13 amino acids. V gave up 5 bases and J gave up 10 bases; unmatched junction bases: 8. The germline gives CDR1 SGHTA, CDR2 FQGTGA. The specimen was peripheral blood, collected on day 0 of AZD1222 vaccination. The chain employs TRBV7-3 and TRBJ1-5; TRBD1 agrees at 7 bases. This receptor was taken from an adult in good health. The CDR3 bases are TGTGCCAGCAGCGAAGACAGGGTGGGTCCCCAGCATTTT. Protein product: CASSEDRVGPQHF. The full variable domain, with the rest looked up from reference TRBV7-3 and TRBJ1-5, is GAGVSQTPSNKVTEKGKYVELRCDPISGHTALYWYRQSLGQGPEFLIYFQGTGAADDSGLPNDRFFAVRPEGSVSTLKIQRTERGDSAVYLCASSEDRVGPQHFGDGTRLSIL.